These 21 T cell receptor beta chains came from one sample sequenced in a study of blood T cell repertoires in COVID-19. Using immunoSEQ multiplex PCR, the repertoire was profiled, and TCRdb retains in-frame clones only, with some absent. Of 300,000 or so clones listed, 80% to 90% are singletons. Material: PBMCs or T cells enriched from blood (not recorded which). All receptors come from a woman between 40 and 55 years old with acute COVID-19.

The chain carries TRBV19 and TRBJ1-5, with 12 bases that match TRBD1. The germline gives CDR1 LNHDA, CDR2 SQIVND (reference sequence). This CDR3 region has 16 residues. V was pared by 5 bases and J by 7 bases, with 9 bases of the junction left unmatched. CDR3 nucleotides: TGTGCCAGTAGTCCTAACCGGGACAGGGGGCCGCAGCCCCAGCATTTT. This codes for CASSPNRDRGPQPQHF.

V gene TRBV27 combines with J gene TRBJ1-5; weak D call: TRBD1 (5 bases). The CDR3 has 14 amino acids. The V end was cut by 3 bases, the J end by 2 bases, with 8 bases between. Per germline, CDR1 MNHEY and CDR2 SMNVEV (reference sequence). The CDR3, as DNA: TGTGCCAGCAGTTTCTCCAGGGGCAATCAGCCCCAGCATTTT. Amino acids: CASSFSRGNQPQHF.

V and J are TRBV3-1 (or the pseudogene TRBV3-2) and TRBJ1-6; TRBD1 is a possible D gene (5 bases). From germline, CDR1 is LGHDT and CDR2 YNNKEL (reference sequence). Trimming removed 0 bases from V and 4 bases from J, with 19 bases in between. CDR3 length: 19 residues. The CDR3 bases are TGTGCCAGCAGCCAAGATCATTTTAGGGGCAGGGCTTATAATTCACCCCTCCACTTT. It yields the protein CASSQDHFRGRAYNSPLHF.

The chain couples TRBV28 to TRBJ2-1; D perhaps matches TRBD2 (5 bases). The V gene lost 5 bases and the J gene lost 2 bases, with 16 bases spanning the gap. CDR1 is MDHEN, CDR2 SYDVKM, per germline. The CDR3 spans 16 residues. The CDR3 bases are TGTGCCAGCAGTCCTATTCGCGGGCCTACCTACAATGAGCAGTTCTTC. Protein product: CASSPIRGPTYNEQFF.

This chain connects TRBV6-5 to TRBJ1-6, with TRBD1 identical over 8 bases. V lost 2 bases and J lost 10; bases outside the gene matches: 7. Germline V gene sequence: CDR1 MNHEY, CDR2 SVGAGI. The CDR3 contains 15 residues. DNA for the CDR3: TGTGCCAGCAGTTACCTTCAGGGGGCCGAATCACCCCTCCACTTT. Protein: CASSYLQGAESPLHF.

The chain employs TRBV19 and TRBJ2-1, with 10 nucleotides matching TRBD2. The V gene end was trimmed by 5 bases and the J gene end by 2 bases; junction bases not matched to a gene: 6. Germline CDR1 and CDR2: LNHDA and SQIVND (reference sequence). The CDR3 length is 16 residues. The CDR3 DNA follows: TGTGCCAGTAGTGGATCTAGCGGGAGCACCTACAATGAGCAGTTCTTC. Residues: CASSGSSGSTYNEQFF.

The rearrangement joins TRBV4-3 to TRBJ1-2; TRBD1 is a possible D gene (6 bases). In germline, CDR1 is LGHNA, CDR2 YSLEER. This CDR3 is 16 amino acids long. Deletions cut 1 base from V and 8 bases from J, with 20 bases between. CDR3 in DNA: TGCGCCAGCAGCCAAGGGCCGCCAACAGGGTTGGGCGGCTACACCTTC. Protein sequence: CASSQGPPTGLGGYTF.

V and J are TRBV7-2 and TRBJ2-1, with 10 bases identical to TRBD2. Trimming cost V 4 bases and J 3 bases; bases outside gene matches: 12. The CDR3 extends over 18 amino acids. Germline V gene lookup returns CDR1 SGHTA and CDR2 FQGNSA. CDR3 DNA: TGTGCCAGCAGCTCTAGGGGCTCCGGGACTAGCGTCTACAATGAGCAGTTCTTC. This sequence encodes CASSSRGSGTSVYNEQFF.

The J gene is TRBJ1-5, the V gene TRBV6-1, with 9 nucleotides matching TRBD1. The CDR3 covers 18 residues. Germline assignment: CDR1 MNHNS and CDR2 SASEGT. The junction had 11 bases not matched to a gene; V was cut back by 2 bases and J by 3 bases. The DNA for the CDR3 is TGTGCCAGCAGTGAACCACCAAGGACAGGGGTGGACAATCAGCCCCAGCATTTT. It translates to CASSEPPRTGVDNQPQHF.

Here the CDR3 DNA reads TGTGCCAGCAGTTACTTGGGACAGGGCACTGAAGCTTTCTTT. Residues: CASSYLGQGTEAFF. The chain uses TRBV6-5 and TRBJ1-1; 9 nucleotides align to TRBD1. Germline loops: CDR1 MNHEY, CDR2 SVGAGI. The J segment lost 4 bases and the V segment lost 1 base, leaving 1 base of the junction unmatched. The CDR3 contains 14 residues.

This chain links TRBV15 with TRBJ1-5, with D perhaps matching TRBD1 (6 bases). The germline gives CDR1 LNHNV, CDR2 YYDKDF (reference sequence). The length of the CDR3 is 15 residues. Trimming took off 5 bases at V and 2 bases at J, with 13 bases between the two ends. In DNA, the CDR3 is TGTGCCACCAGCGGAGGACAGCCGGGCAATCAGCCCCAGCATTTT. Amino acids: CATSGGQPGNQPQHF.

The CDR3 DNA follows: TGTGCCACGGACGAATGGGGAGGCCTGGCGCCCCAGCATTTT. Protein sequence: CATDEWGGLAPQHF. This chain links TRBV19 with TRBJ1-5; no clear D gene. V was clipped by 10 bases and J by 9 bases, with 22 bases between them. Germline assignment: CDR1 LNHDA and CDR2 SQIVND (reference sequence). The length of the CDR3 is 14 residues.

The chain employs TRBV28 and TRBJ1-6; D gene unclear. The CDR3 has 15 amino acids. The germline V gene has CDR1 MDHEN and CDR2 SYDVKM. Between the trimmed V and J ends, which lost 7 bases and 1 base, there was a span of 11 bases. The CDR3, as DNA: TGTGCCAGCAATCGGTACCTATCCTATAATTCACCCCTCCACTTT. Protein sequence: CASNRYLSYNSPLHF.

This clone appeared once. The V gene is TRBV3-1 (or the pseudogene TRBV3-2), the J gene TRBJ1-2, with TRBD1 identical over 10 bases. The CDR3 is 14 residues long. CDR1 and CDR2 (germline): LGHDT, YNNKEL (reference sequence). The trim removed 1 base at V and 8 bases at J, leaving 4 bases unmatched. In DNA, the CDR3 is TGTGCCAGCAGCCAAGTGACAGGGGGCTGGGGCTACACCTTC. Amino acid sequence: CASSQVTGGWGYTF.

The CDR3 loop is CASSAYATGQANTGELFF. In DNA, the CDR3 is TGTGCCAGCAGCGCTTACGCTACGGGACAGGCCAACACCGGGGAGCTGTTTTTT. The chain links TRBV9 to TRBJ2-2, with 8 bases aligning to TRBD1. Germline V gene lookup returns CDR1 SGDLS and CDR2 YYNGEE. This CDR3 spans 18 amino acids. V trimming: 3 bases; J trimming: 2 bases; junction bases outside the gene matches: 12. Variable domain in full (rest from reference TRBV9 and TRBJ2-2): DSGVTQTPKHLITATGQRVTLRCSPRSGDLSVYWYQQSLDQGLQFLIQYYNGEERAKGNILERFSAQQFPDLHSELNLSSLELGDSALYFCASSAYATGQANTGELFFGEGSRLTVL.

The CDR3 sequence: CASSSRQGSYGYTF. The CDR3 DNA is TGTGCCAGCAGCTCCCGACAGGGGTCCTATGGCTACACCTTC. The gene calls are TRBV5-5 and TRBJ1-2; TRBD1 matches 8 bases. Germline V CDR1 and CDR2: SGHKS, YYEKEE (reference sequence). V was pared by 3 bases and J by 4 bases, with 5 bases of the junction left unmatched. The CDR3 is made up of 14 amino acids.

This sequence joins TRBV5-6 and TRBJ1-2, with D perhaps TRBD1 (6 bases). Per the germline V gene, CDR1 is SGHDT and CDR2 is YYEEEE. The CDR3 is made up of 16 amino acids. V was trimmed by 5 bases and J by 8 bases, leaving 25 bases between them. The CDR3 coding sequence is TGTGCCAGCAGATACTACAGGGCCGGGACCTCGGGCGGCTACACCTTC. Amino acid sequence: CASRYYRAGTSGGYTF. The complete variable domain, with remaining parts taken from reference TRBV5-6 and TRBJ1-2, reads DAGVTQSPTHLIKTRGQQVTLRCSPKSGHDTVSWYQQALGQGPQFIFQYYEEEERQRGNFPDRFSGHQFPNYSSELNVNALLLGDSALYLCASRYYRAGTSGGYTFGSGTRLTVV.

The CDR3 DNA reads as TGTGCCAGCTCCCTGACACGGAACACCGGGGAGCTGTTTTTT. It translates to CASSLTRNTGELFF. The chain is built from TRBV18 and TRBJ2-2; unclear D gene. CDR3 length: 14 residues. Germline CDR1 is KGHSH and CDR2 is LQKENI. V was pared by 6 bases and J by 1 base, with 9 bases between.

This chain uses TRBV7-3 with TRBJ2-5; 10 positions agree with TRBD1. V trimming: 5 bases; J trimming: 5 bases; junction bases outside the gene matches: 2. CDR1 is SGHTA, CDR2 FQGTGA, per germline. This CDR3 region has 13 residues. The CDR3 region is CASSQDRGETQYF. The CDR3 nucleotides are TGTGCCAGCAGCCAGGACAGGGGGGAGACCCAGTACTTC.

CDR3 protein: CASSPPGTGSSQPQHF. CDR3 DNA: TGTGCCAGCTCACCCCCCGGGACAGGGTCCAGTCAGCCCCAGCATTTT. The chain employs TRBV18 and TRBJ1-5, with 9 nucleotides matching TRBD1. CDR3 length: 16 amino acids. Germline V gene data show CDR1 as KGHSH and CDR2 as LQKENI. V shed 3 bases and J 6 bases; nucleotides not matched to a gene: 9. The full variable domain, with the rest looked up from reference TRBV18 and TRBJ1-5, is NAGVMQNPRHLVRRRGQEARLRCSPMKGHSHVYWYRQLPEEGLKFMVYLQKENIIDESGMPKERFSAEFPKEGPSILRIQQVVRGDSAAYFCASSPPGTGSSQPQHFGDGTRLSIL.

The chain is built from TRBV9 and TRBJ2-1; D possibly corresponds to TRBD2 (5 bases). The germline CDR1 and CDR2 sequences are SGDLS and YYNGEE. This CDR3 is built from 15 residues. Deletions cut 0 bases from V and 2 bases from J, with 9 bases between. CDR3 loop: CASSVGRLTYNEQFF. CDR3 in DNA: TGTGCCAGCAGCGTAGGGAGGCTAACCTACAATGAGCAGTTCTTC. Combining the CDR3 with reference TRBV9 and TRBJ2-1 gives the whole variable domain DSGVTQTPKHLITATGQRVTLRCSPRSGDLSVYWYQQSLDQGLQFLIQYYNGEERAKGNILERFSAQQFPDLHSELNLSSLELGDSALYFCASSVGRLTYNEQFFGPGTRLTVL.